This TCR beta chain is from a study of T cell changes during pregnancy in multiple sclerosis (dated by TCRdb to the late 2010s). Study-wide context: The study examined how the T cell repertoire changed over the course of pregnancy in women with multiple sclerosis.

As to this clone: Its antigen is currently not known. Base qualities are not provided; no much larger clone lies one nucleotide away.

According to the germline V gene, CDR1 reads KGHSH and CDR2 reads LQKENI. The CDR3 numbers 15 residues from cysteine through phenylalanine. Only the CDR3 DNA stays, 45 bases, in frame from base 1. Trimming accounts for 2 bases at V and 1 base at J, while the number of junction bases matched to no gene is 3. The receptor library was made with the immunoSEQ multiplex PCR assay. TCRdb obtained this table from immuneACCESS and retained in-frame rearrangements with V and J assigned. These tables miss some clones; where compared with another copy, unresolved V genes account for less than half of the shortfall, and the remainder is unexplained. This sample is represented by around 55,000 clones; roughly 94% of them were singletons. The ten most abundant clones make up around 3.5% of the sample.

This TCR was sampled from a female donor with multiple sclerosis, enrolled in a pregnancy study. The source material was CD8+ T cells from peripheral blood mononuclear cells, sampled in the third trimester of pregnancy. The V gene is TRBV18 and the J gene is TRBJ1-1; the junction holds 8 bases that match TRBD1. The CDR3 in this case is CASSPSQGENTEAFF. The nucleotides read TGTGCCAGCTCACCATCACAGGGGGAGAACACTGAAGCTTTCTTT.